A single sample gave rise to the 26 T cell receptor beta chains below, sequenced in a study of T cell repertoires in cytomegalovirus infection. Their antigen targets remain unknown. TCRdb independently ran MiXCR on the reads; one entry per CDR3 protein. Of roughly 990,000 distinct CDR3 sequences listed, around a third are singletons. The sequencing used cultured CD8+ T cells from PBMCs, collected from culture after CMV antigen stimulation. The receptors come from a human donor in good health (CMV status not recorded). Some clones in this sample may be carry-over from other donors' samples.

This clonotype has more than one count but fewer than ten. The chain recombines TRBV20-1 with TRBJ2-1, with TRBD2 as a possible D gene (6 bases). CDR3 length: 14 amino acids. Germline lookup yields CDR1 DFQATT and CDR2 SNEGSKA (reference sequence). Trimming left V 5 bases short and J 3 bases short, with 14 bases between. The CDR3 is CSAPGGVHYNEQFF. The CDR3 DNA reads TGCAGTGCTCCCGGAGGGGTGCACTACAATGAGCAGTTCTTC.

This clonotype was seen more than once but under ten times. This rearrangement joins TRBV27 to TRBJ2-2; D is possibly TRBD1 or TRBD2 (7 bases each). This CDR3 has 14 residues. Germline values: CDR1 MNHEY, CDR2 SMNVEV (reference sequence). The V end was cut by 7 bases, the J end by 6 bases, with 15 bases between. CDR3 DNA sequence: TGTGCCAGCACTTACAGGGGAGGGGCCGGGGAGCTGTTTTTT. Protein sequence: CASTYRGGAGELFF.

The chain joins TRBV7-3 to TRBJ2-1, with TRBD1 as a possible D gene (6 bases). The CDR3 consists of 14 residues. The ends were cut back, 5 bases at V and 8 bases at J, with 16 bases in the middle. Germline CDR1 and CDR2: SGHTA and FQGTGA. The CDR3 sequence: CASSPGTWGYEQFF. CDR3 sequence (DNA): TGTGCCAGCAGCCCCGGGACATGGGGCTATGAGCAGTTCTTC.

V and J are TRBV9 and TRBJ2-1; maybe TRBD1 (6 bases). The V end was cut by 4 bases, the J end by 8 bases, with 16 bases between. This CDR3 spans 14 amino acids. Germline CDR1 is SGDLS and CDR2 is YYNGEE. Written as DNA, the CDR3 is TGTGCCAGCAGCCCTCAGACAGGTTTGCATGAGCAGTTCTTC. Protein sequence: CASSPQTGLHEQFF.

The V and J genes are TRBV5-6 and TRBJ2-6; 7 nucleotides align to TRBD1. Trimming at V came to 4 bases and at J to 4 bases, leaving 14 bases not matched to a gene. The CDR3 runs to 18 residues. From germline, CDR1 is SGHDT and CDR2 YYEEEE. This CDR3 reads CASSLRDSGAYGANVLTF. The CDR3 bases are TGTGCCAGCAGCCTCCGGGACAGCGGTGCGTACGGGGCCAACGTCCTGACTTTC.

About this clonotype itself: Germline and junction disagree at one end, which may indicate a read error. This chain links TRBV7-9 with TRBJ2-5; 7 bases map to TRBD1. This CDR3 is 15 amino acids long. Germline V gene data show CDR1 as SEHNR and CDR2 as FQNEAQ (reference sequence). CDR3 sequence: CASSLYAGGVETRYF. The CDR3, as DNA: TGTGCCAGCAGCTTATACGCAGGGGGAGTAGAGACCCGGTACTTC.

This clonotype was counted a few times. The gene calls are TRBV10-3 and TRBJ2-3; D remains unclear. Germline V CDR1 and CDR2: ENHRY, SYGVKD. Between the trimmed V and J ends, which lost 0 bases and 7 bases, there was a span of 14 bases. This CDR3 is 15 amino acids long. The CDR3 loop reads CAISESVTLGYTQYF. In DNA, the CDR3 is TGTGCCATCAGTGAGTCAGTGACACTGGGTTATACGCAGTATTTT.

The V and J genes are TRBV9 and TRBJ2-1; possibly TRBD1 or TRBD2 for D (5 bases each). Germline-derived CDR1 and CDR2 are SGDLS and YYNGEE. V dropped 8 bases and J dropped 12 bases, with 15 bases sitting between them. This CDR3 region has 11 residues. Written as DNA, the CDR3 is TGTGCCAGTGGAGGAAAAACAGGGCAGTTCTTC. Amino acids: CASGGKTGQFF.

This clonotype came up many times. The chain recombines TRBV7-3 with TRBJ2-5, with a weak D call TRBD1 (5 bases). Germline CDR1 reads SGHTA; CDR2 reads FQGTGA. The CDR3 length is 13 residues. Trimming stripped 2 bases from V and 5 bases from J, with 9 bases between. CDR3 in DNA: TGTGCCAGCAGCTTAGCAGGGCCCGAGACCCAGTACTTC. This gives the protein CASSLAGPETQYF. The full variable domain, with the rest looked up from reference TRBV7-3 and TRBJ2-5, is GAGVSQTPSNKVTEKGKYVELRCDPISGHTALYWYRQSLGQGPEFLIYFQGTGAADDSGLPNDRFFAVRPEGSVSTLKIQRTERGDSAVYLCASSLAGPETQYFGPGTRLLVL.

V and J are TRBV7-9 and TRBJ2-1; no clear D. This CDR3 is built from 13 residues. Trimming removed 5 bases from V and 5 bases from J, with 10 bases in between. The germline V gene encodes CDR1 SEHNR and CDR2 FQNEAQ (reference sequence). The CDR3 nucleotides are TGTGCCAGCAGCCTCTATCGTAACAATGAGCAGTTCTTC. It specifies CASSLYRNNEQFF.

The chain carries TRBV2 and TRBJ2-5; D perhaps matches TRBD2 (6 bases). V lost 2 bases to trimming and J lost 5 bases, with 15 bases between them. The CDR3 contains 15 residues. CDR1 is SNHLY and CDR2 is FYNNEI in the germline V gene. The chain's CDR3 is CASSEKDRGRETQYF. CDR3 nucleotides: TGTGCCAGCAGTGAAAAGGACCGAGGGAGGGAGACCCAGTACTTC. Supplemented by reference TRBV2 and TRBJ2-5, the full variable domain reads EPEVTQTPSHQVTQMGQEVILRCVPISNHLYFYWYRQILGQKVEFLVSFYNNEISEKSEIFDDQFSVERPDGSNFTLKIRSTKLEDSAMYFCASSEKDRGRETQYFGPGTRLLVL.

The chain uses TRBV29-1 and TRBJ1-1; 8 bases align to TRBD1. This CDR3 comprises 9 residues. Germline values: CDR1 SQVTM, CDR2 ANQGSEA. V lost 7 bases and J lost 11; bases outside the gene matches: 3. The CDR3 sequence: CSDHRGAFF. The CDR3, as DNA: TGCAGCGACCACAGGGGGGCTTTCTTT. Drawing the rest from reference TRBV29-1 and TRBJ1-1, the complete variable domain is SAVISQKPSRDICQRGTSLTIQCQVDSQVTMMFWYRQQPGQSLTLIATANQGSEATYESGFVIDKFPISRPNLTFSTLTVSNMSPEDSSIYLCSDHRGAFFGQGTRLTVV.

The chain carries TRBV3-1 and TRBJ2-5; TRBD2 agrees at 11 bases. V was clipped by 1 base and J by 3 bases; unmatched bases: 4. Germline V gene data show CDR1 as LGHDT and CDR2 as YNNKEL (reference sequence). The CDR3 runs to 16 residues. The CDR3 nucleotides are TGTGCCAGCAGCCAAGTTTTACTAGCGGGGGAAGAGACCCAGTACTTC. It encodes CASSQVLLAGEETQYF.

CDR3 amino acids: CASSQEQQGDGYGYTF. Written as DNA, the CDR3 is TGCGCCAGCAGCCAAGAACAACAGGGAGATGGCTATGGCTACACCTTC. This rearrangement joins TRBV4-3 to TRBJ1-2; possibly TRBD1 for D (6 bases). Trimming pared 0 bases from V and 4 bases from J, leaving 15 bases between. The CDR3 runs 16 residues. Germline assignment: CDR1 LGHNA and CDR2 YSLEER.

J is TRBJ2-3 and V is TRBV7-8; D may be TRBD1 (6 bases). The V gene's germline CDR1 is SGHVS and CDR2 FQNEAQ. Trimming stripped 5 bases from V and 4 bases from J, with 13 bases between. This CDR3 comprises 14 residues. CDR3 DNA: TGTGCCAGCAGCAAAGGGGGTAGTGCAGATACGCAGTATTTT. Translation: CASSKGGSADTQYF.

This clonotype was observed once. The chain is built from TRBV27 and TRBJ2-1, with TRBD1 matching 8 bases. Looked up from germline, CDR1 is MNHEY and CDR2 is SMNVEV (reference sequence). The CDR3 extends over 14 amino acids. With V trimmed by 6 bases and J by 5 bases, 6 bases remained unmatched. The CDR3 DNA reads as TGTGCCAGCAGCCCGCAGGGGGCCCACAATGAGCAGTTCTTC. It encodes CASSPQGAHNEQFF.

This clonotype occurred many times. The chain has TRBV7-8 and TRBJ2-4; possible D gene TRBD1, 5 bases. The CDR3 is 15 residues long. Trimming removed 3 bases at V and 5 bases at J, with 14 bases between. Germline CDR1 SGHVS, CDR2 FQNEAQ. The CDR3 DNA follows: TGTGCCAGCAGCTTGGGCAGTCAAGGGGAAAACATTCAGTACTTC. Its protein product is CASSLGSQGENIQYF. Filled out from reference TRBV7-8 and TRBJ2-4, the complete variable domain reads GAGVSQSPRYKVAKRGQDVALRCDPISGHVSLFWYQQALGQGPEFLTYFQNEAQLDKSGLPSDRFFAERPEGSVSTLKIQRTQQEDSAVYLCASSLGSQGENIQYFGAGTRLSVL.

The genes are TRBV5-1 and TRBJ1-1; tentatively, D is TRBD1 (6 bases). The germline gives CDR1 SGHRS, CDR2 YFSETQ. The CDR3 consists of 19 residues. Trimming left V 5 bases short and J 3 bases short, with 29 bases between. The chain's CDR3 is CASRSGGRISASWDTEAFF. The CDR3 DNA sequence: TGCGCCAGCAGGAGTGGGGGGCGGATATCAGCGAGTTGGGACACTGAAGCTTTCTTT.

This clonotype was picked up a small number of times. The chain has TRBV6-2 or TRBV6-3 and TRBJ2-1; weak D call: TRBD1 (6 bases). CDR3 size: 16 residues. V was trimmed by 2 bases and J by 3 bases, leaving 14 bases between them. Looked up from germline, CDR1 is MNHEY and CDR2 is SVGEGT. The DNA of the CDR3 is TGTGCCAGCAGTTACCCTGGGACAACGCTCTACAATGAGCAGTTCTTC. Its protein product is CASSYPGTTLYNEQFF.

The sample holds a few counts of this clonotype. DNA of the CDR3: TGTGCCAGCAGTTTTTTCGACACTGAAGCTTTCTTT. Its translation is CASSFFDTEAFF. V is TRBV12-3 or TRBV12-4 and J is TRBJ1-1; D unclear. V was shortened by 3 bases and J by 3 bases, with 5 bases between the two germline ends. This CDR3 comprises 12 residues.

This rearrangement joins TRBV7-2 to TRBJ2-3; D assignment may be TRBD1 or TRBD2 (5 bases each). The CDR3 consists of 16 residues. V was trimmed by 1 base and J by 1 base, leaving 12 bases between them. Germline V gene sequence: CDR1 SGHTA, CDR2 FQGNSA. The CDR3 nucleotides are TGTGCCAGCAGCTTAGAGCTGGTGGGGGGCACAGATACGCAGTATTTT. Residues: CASSLELVGGTDTQYF.

This clonotype was seen just once. At one end the junction does not follow the germline gene, possibly because of a read error. The chain recombines TRBV5-3 with TRBJ1-6; D is undetermined. TRBV5-3 is treated as an ORF (open reading frame) with a function not yet certain. This CDR3 comprises 18 residues. CDR3 protein: CASSLELLARPYNSPLHF. CDR3 DNA: TGTGCCAGCAGCTTGGAACTTTTAGCCAGACCCTATAATTCACCCCTCCACTTT.

The V call is TRBV5-4, the J call TRBJ1-6; TRBD1 is a possible D gene (5 bases). The V gene's germline CDR1 is SGHNT and CDR2 YYREEE (reference sequence). The CDR3 is 12 residues long. Trimming pared 0 bases from V and 14 bases from J, leaving 9 bases between. CDR3 nucleotides: TGTGCCAGCAGCTTGGACCAGGGCACCCTCCACTTT. Translation: CASSLDQGTLHF. Full variable domain (outside the CDR3, taken from reference TRBV5-4 and TRBJ1-6): ETGVTQSPTHLIKTRGQQVTLRCSSQSGHNTVSWYQQALGQGPQFIFQYYREEENGRGNFPPRFSGLQFPNYSSELNVNALELDDSALYLCASSLDQGTLHFGNGTRLTVT.

This clonotype was recorded many times. The chain employs TRBV12-3 or TRBV12-4 and TRBJ1-1; 7 positions match TRBD1. With 4 bases clipped from V and 10 bases from J, the junction kept 15 bases outside the gene matches. This CDR3 region has 15 residues. As DNA, the CDR3 is TGTGCCAGCAGTTCAAAAGGGGGCAGTTACATCCTAGCTTTCTTT. Protein: CASSSKGGSYILAFF.

The chain couples TRBV11-2 to TRBJ2-7; D uncertain. Deletions cut 2 bases from V and 2 bases from J, with 16 bases between. The germline gives CDR1 SGHAT, CDR2 FQNNGV. This CDR3 spans 16 amino acids. In DNA, the CDR3 is TGTGCCAGCAGCTTAAAGACACGCATGGGCCCCTACGAGCAGTACGTC. Protein: CASSLKTRMGPYEQYV.

This clonotype turned up a few times. The rearrangement uses TRBV7-9 and TRBJ1-5; the D gene is possibly TRBD1 (5 bases). This CDR3 region has 14 residues. The germline V gene encodes CDR1 SEHNR and CDR2 FQNEAQ (reference sequence). V was shortened by 3 bases and J by 6 bases, with 12 bases between the two germline ends. The CDR3 bases are TGTGCCAGCAGCTTCGAAGACAGAGGTCAGCCCCAGCATTTT. It translates to CASSFEDRGQPQHF. Supplemented by reference TRBV7-9 and TRBJ1-5, the full variable domain reads DTGVSQNPRHKITKRGQNVTFRCDPISEHNRLYWYRQTLGQGPEFLTYFQNEAQLEKSRLLSDRFSAERPKGSFSTLEIQRTEQGDSAMYLCASSFEDRGQPQHFGDGTRLSIL.